This TCR beta chain was sequenced for a study of T cells in tumors after PD-1 blockade. Background on the study: On average, peripheral blood gave 100,000 to 140,000 TCR templates and 33,000 or so unique clonotypes.

General study findings and limits: About 45% of tumor TCR clonotypes were also found in blood.

In the case of this clone: Its specificity is not known.

Generated by immunoSEQ multiplex PCR, the TCRdb table keeps only in-frame clones and is missing some. The table includes 20,000 or so clones, roughly 80% detected once. This clonotype was sampled from a human donor with advanced basal cell or squamous cell carcinoma (not recorded which). This material consisted of PBMCs, taken after anti-PD-1 therapy.

CDR3 coding DNA: TGTGCCAGCAGGAGACTGGAGAACACTGAAGCTTTCTTT. Translating gives CASRRLENTEAFF. The chain has TRBV25-1 and TRBJ1-1; D is unclear. The length of the CDR3 is 13 residues. Germline V gene sequence: CDR1 MGHDK, CDR2 SYGVNS. The V and J ends lost 6 bases and 1 base respectively, with 9 bases between them. The full variable domain, in which reference TRBV25-1 and TRBJ1-1 provide the parts outside the CDR3, is EADIYQTPRYLVIGTGKKITLECSQTMGHDKMYWYQQDPGMELHLIHYSYGVNSTEKGDLSSESTVSRIRTEHFPLTLESARPSHTSQYLCASRRLENTEAFFGQGTRLTVV.